The 21 T cell receptor beta chains below come from one sample, sequenced in a study of human T cells and chemical hapten exposure. Time point: patch test 1, 2 weeks after DPC sensitization. The treatment is: therapeutic diphenylcyclopropenone sensitization with weekly scalp DPC. TCRdb analysed the RACE reads with MiXCR anew, one entry per CDR3 protein. Among 85,000 to 100,000 distinct CDR3 sequences, 9.5% to 15% were seen once, and the ten largest hold approximately 2.1%. The sample here was whole blood, taken in connection with sensitization to the hapten diphenylcyclopropenone (DPC). These receptors all stem from a woman in her thirties or forties with alopecia areata. Some clones in this sample may be carry-over from other donors' samples.

The rearrangement uses TRBV18 and TRBJ2-1, with D possibly TRBD2 on 6 matching bases. The CDR3 has 16 amino acids. Germline values: CDR1 KGHSH, CDR2 LQKENI. V shed 3 bases and J shed 1 base, with 13 bases lying between them. As DNA, the CDR3 is TGTGCCAGCTCACCCTCCAGCGGGCGTTCCTACAATGAGCAGTTCTTC. Translating gives CASSPSSGRSYNEQFF.

The V call is TRBV18, the J call TRBJ1-1, with D uncertain. The germline V gene encodes CDR1 KGHSH and CDR2 LQKENI. The CDR3 runs 12 residues. Trimming cost V 3 bases and J 5 bases, with 7 bases left between them. CDR3: CASSPSGTEAFF. The CDR3 DNA sequence: TGTGCCAGCTCACCCTCCGGGACTGAAGCTTTCTTT.

The chain joins TRBV6-6 to TRBJ1-1; TRBD1 is a possible D gene (6 bases). Germline CDR1 is MNHNY and CDR2 is SVGAGI (reference sequence). The CDR3 consists of 14 residues. Trimming took 5 bases from V and 11 from J, leaving 21 bases between them. Here the CDR3 reads CASSLLWDKASAFF. DNA for the CDR3: TGTGCCAGCAGTCTCCTTTGGGACAAAGCGTCCGCTTTCTTT.

This clonotype was found many times. This chain connects TRBV6-1 to TRBJ2-3; 10 bases line up with TRBD2. J was trimmed by 2 bases and V by 8 bases; bases with no gene match: 7. Germline V gene sequence: CDR1 MNHNS, CDR2 SASEGT. CDR3 size: 15 residues. CDR3 bases: TGTGCCAGCTCCTGGACTAGCGGACCCACAGATACGCAGTATTTT. Residues: CASSWTSGPTDTQYF.

The J gene is TRBJ2-7, the V gene TRBV20-1; 12 nucleotides line up with TRBD2. The ends lost 0 bases at V and 7 bases at J; junction bases unmatched: 13. The CDR3 runs 17 residues. The germline CDR1 and CDR2 sequences are DFQATT and SNEGSKA (reference sequence). The CDR3 reads CSARDPATSGRGQEQYF. The CDR3 DNA follows: TGCAGTGCTAGAGATCCGGCGACTAGCGGGAGAGGCCAAGAGCAGTACTTC.

The genes are TRBV28 and TRBJ2-1, with a weak D call TRBD1 (6 bases). CDR1 and CDR2 (germline): MDHEN, SYDVKM. CDR3 length: 15 amino acids. V was clipped by 2 bases and J by 6 bases, with 14 bases between them. The CDR3 loop reads CASSLVGGAGNEQFF. The CDR3 nucleotides read TGTGCCAGCAGTTTAGTTGGGGGCGCCGGCAATGAGCAGTTCTTC. Full variable domain (rest looked up from reference TRBV28 and TRBJ2-1): DVKVTQSSRYLVKRTGEKVFLECVQDMDHENMFWYRQDPGLGLRLIYFSYDVKMKEKGDIPEGYSVSREKKERFSLILESASTNQTSMYLCASSLVGGAGNEQFFGPGTRLTVL.

This clonotype showed up just a few times. The chain is built from TRBV7-8 and TRBJ2-3, with 10 bases lining up with TRBD2. This CDR3 region has 14 residues. Germline assignment: CDR1 SGHVS and CDR2 FQNEAQ. The junction had 6 bases not matched to a gene; V was cut back by 7 bases and J by 5 bases. The CDR3 spells CASTHSGRLDTQYF. DNA for the CDR3: TGTGCCAGCACCCATAGCGGGAGGCTAGATACGCAGTATTTT.

The genes are TRBV7-2 and TRBJ2-5, with 7 bases identical to TRBD2. The CDR3 loop spans 14 amino acids. Germline-derived CDR1 and CDR2 are SGHTA and FQGNSA. V dropped 4 bases and J dropped 6; count of bases not matched to a gene: 8. The CDR3 is CASSSGLPMKTQYF. DNA for the CDR3: TGTGCCAGCAGCTCGGGACTACCCATGAAGACCCAGTACTTC.

The chain employs TRBV21-1 and TRBJ2-1; TRBD1, the D gene given by the table, was not confirmed from the DNA. TRBV21-1 has pseudogene status. CDR3 length: 14 residues. The CDR3 protein is CASSPAGGLGEQFF. The DNA of the CDR3 is TGTGCCAGCAGCCCAGCCGGGGGTCTAGGTGAGCAGTTCTTC.

This clonotype came up a few times. The rearrangement joins TRBV6-1 to TRBJ2-1; 12 bases are a match to TRBD2. CDR1 and CDR2 (germline): MNHNS, SASEGT. This CDR3 has 16 amino acids. V gave up 5 bases and J gave up 5 bases; unmatched junction bases: 7. The CDR3 spells CASSLPGLAGHNEQFF. DNA of the CDR3: TGTGCCAGCAGTCTCCCAGGACTAGCGGGGCACAATGAGCAGTTCTTC.

This clonotype was found a few times. The CDR3 nucleotides read TGCGCCAGCAGCCAAGGGGCGGTGGACGGGACAGATACGCAGTATTTT. Translation gives CASSQGAVDGTDTQYF. V usage is TRBV4-3 and J usage is TRBJ2-3; D gene ambiguous. V shed 1 base and J shed 3 bases, with 14 bases lying between them. The CDR3 sequence is 16 residues long. Germline CDR1 and CDR2: LGHNA and YSLEER.

V and J are TRBV28 and TRBJ2-3, with 14 bases identical to TRBD2. Trimming cost V 3 bases and J 3 bases; bases outside gene matches: 2. The germline V gene encodes CDR1 MDHEN and CDR2 SYDVKM. The CDR3 spans 16 residues. The CDR3 nucleotides are TGTGCCAGCAGTTTGGGACTAGCGGGAGTGACAGATACGCAGTATTTT. This translates into CASSLGLAGVTDTQYF.

This clonotype has ten or more counts. The chain recombines TRBV6-1 with TRBJ2-7; 8 nucleotides align to TRBD2. Germline assignment: CDR1 MNHNS and CDR2 SASEGT. The CDR3 totals 15 residues. V lost 0 bases and J lost 0; bases outside the gene matches: 1. The CDR3 here is CASSEASGSSYEQYF. For the CDR3, the DNA is TGTGCCAGCAGTGAAGCGAGCGGGAGCTCCTACGAGCAGTACTTC.

This clonotype has at least ten counts. The rearrangement uses TRBV20-1 and TRBJ1-3; 8 nucleotides match TRBD1. V shed 0 bases, J shed 0 bases, and the junction held 1 base outside the gene matches. The length of the CDR3 is 15 residues. CDR1 DFQATT and CDR2 SNEGSKA come from the germline V gene (reference sequence). The CDR3 reads CSARDTGGSGNTIYF. The CDR3 DNA sequence: TGCAGTGCTAGAGATACAGGGGGCTCTGGAAACACCATATATTTT.

This clonotype was recorded at least ten times. The chain joins TRBV6-2 or TRBV6-3 to TRBJ1-5; the D is unclear. The CDR3 has 13 residues. From germline, CDR1 is MNHEY and CDR2 SVGEGT. V lost 0 bases, J lost 4 bases, and 4 bases lay in between. The CDR3 loop is CASSYSYNQPQHF. As DNA, the CDR3 is TGTGCCAGCAGTTACTCCTATAATCAGCCCCAGCATTTT.

J is TRBJ2-5 and V is TRBV12-3 or TRBV12-4, with 11 bases matching TRBD1. Losses at the gene ends were 6 bases for V and 5 bases for J; bases not matched to a gene: 11. The CDR3 consists of 16 residues. The DNA of the CDR3 is TGTGCCAGCAGCCAAGGACAGGGGGCAGGTTGGGAGACCCAGTACTTC. It encodes CASSQGQGAGWETQYF.

This clonotype was observed a few times. The rearrangement links TRBV6-2 or TRBV6-3 to TRBJ2-7, with 10 bases identical to TRBD2. Trimming took 5 bases from V and 0 from J; bases not matched to a gene: 4. The CDR3 covers 15 residues. Germline V gene data show CDR1 as MNHEY and CDR2 as SVGEGT. CDR3 residues: CASSLAGAISYEQYF. As DNA, the CDR3 is TGTGCCAGCAGTCTAGCGGGAGCAATCTCCTACGAGCAGTACTTC.

The chain uses TRBV12-3 or TRBV12-4 and TRBJ1-1; a possible D gene is TRBD1 (6 bases). V lost 3 bases and J 0 bases, leaving 8 bases between the germline ends. The CDR3 spans 14 residues. CDR3 DNA: TGTGCCAGCAGTTTCGGGGACATGAACACTGAAGCTTTCTTT. This encodes CASSFGDMNTEAFF.

The rearrangement joins TRBV11-1 to TRBJ2-1; TRBD2 agrees at 11 bases. The CDR3 is 15 residues long. Germline V lookup: CDR1 SGHAT, CDR2 FQDESV (reference sequence). V dropped 5 bases and J dropped 3; count of bases not matched to a gene: 3. CDR3 sequence: CASSRGLADYNEQFF. In DNA, the CDR3 is TGTGCCAGCAGCCGGGGACTAGCGGACTACAATGAGCAGTTCTTC.

The V gene is TRBV5-1, the J gene TRBJ1-2, with 7 bases lining up with TRBD1. V lost 7 bases to trimming and J lost 1 base; unmatched junction nucleotides: 7. Germline assignment: CDR1 SGHRS and CDR2 YFSETQ. The CDR3 covers 14 residues. CDR3 in DNA: TGCGCCAGCTCACAGGGGACCGTTAACTATGGCTACACCTTC. Its protein product is CASSQGTVNYGYTF. The whole variable domain, filled in from reference TRBV5-1 and TRBJ1-2, reads KAGVTQTPRYLIKTRGQQVTLSCSPISGHRSVSWYQQTPGQGLQFLFEYFSETQRNKGNFPGRFSGRQFSNSRSEMNVSTLELGDSALYLCASSQGTVNYGYTFGSGTRLTVV.

The V gene is TRBV3-1, the J gene TRBJ2-5; 9 bases agree with TRBD2. CDR1 and CDR2 from the germline V gene are LGHDT and YNNKEL (reference sequence). V lost 8 bases to trimming and J lost 0 bases; unmatched junction nucleotides: 7. The CDR3 is made up of 15 amino acids. CDR3: CASGGRALYQETQYF. CDR3 bases: TGTGCCAGCGGCGGGAGGGCCCTGTACCAAGAGACCCAGTACTTC.